This is a list of T cell receptor beta chains from one sample in a study of cytotoxic CD8 clonotypes in ibrutinib-treated CLL. Profiled with immunoSEQ multiplex PCR; TCRdb holds only in-frame clones, not every one. The sample records roughly 130,000 clones, 79% being singletons. Sequencing was performed on PBMCs, taken after 12 months of ibrutinib treatment. These receptors all come from a human donor with chronic lymphocytic leukemia. Each CDR3 is given with its conserved first and last residue. The D gene is left open where the match is weak. Some rows have no size entry. The others give once, few or many, or a class for an expanded clone.

clone_size	d_call	v_call	j_call	cdr3_nt	cdr3_aa
-	TRBD1	TRBV10-3	TRBJ1-1	TGTGCCATAGGGACAGACAGAGAAGCTTTCTTT	CAIGTDREAFF
-	-	TRBV10-3	TRBJ1-2	TGTGCCATCAGCCTAAAACAGGGAGAGGACTATGGCTACACCTTC	CAISLKQGEDYGYTF
-	-	TRBV27	TRBJ2-5	TGTGCCAGCGGGCGGAACCGGGCGGAGACCCAGTACTTC	CASGRNRAETQYF
-	TRBD1	TRBV6-5	TRBJ1-2	TGTGCCAGCAGACCGACAGGGGGCGACTATGGCTACACCTTC	CASRPTGGDYGYTF
-	TRBD2	TRBV14	TRBJ2-1	TGTGCCAGCAGCACACGGGGACTAGCGGAAACCTACAATGAGCAGTTCTTC	CASSTRGLAETYNEQFF
-	-	TRBV4-2	TRBJ1-4	TGTGCCAGCAGCCATCCGATAAAGTACATCTGGTCTAATGAAAAACTGTTTTTT	CASSHPIKYIWSNEKLFF
once	TRBD1	TRBV27	TRBJ2-7	TGTGCCAGCAGTCACGGGACAGTCGGCCACGAGCAGTACTTC	CASSHGTVGHEQYF
-	-	TRBV5-4	TRBJ2-7	TGTGCCAGCAGCTTGGGACGGGAGTTCTACAACGAGCAGTACTTC	CASSLGREFYNEQYF
-	-	TRBV6-6	TRBJ1-5	TGTGCCAGCAGCCCGGGATCACAGCTCAATCAGCCCCAGCATTTT	CASSPGSQLNQPQHF
-	-	TRBV9	TRBJ2-7	TGTGCCAGCAGCGTAGGGGAGAGGGGCTGGAGCTCCTACGAGCAGTACTTC	CASSVGERGWSSYEQYF
-	-	TRBV7-6	TRBJ1-2	TGTGCCAGCAGCCCCTATCGGCTTGGGGGATATGGCTACACCTTC	CASSPYRLGGYGYTF
-	-	TRBV7-9	TRBJ2-6	TGTGCCAGCAGCTCCCCAAGGAGCAACGTCCTGACTTTC	CASSSPRSNVLTF
-	-	TRBV29-1	TRBJ1-1	TGCAGCGTTGATGTTCTGGGACAAAACACTGAAGCTTTCTTT	CSVDVLGQNTEAFF
-	-	TRBV29-1	TRBJ2-1	TGCAGCGTTGCTAGTGACGCCGTAGCTGAGCAGTTCTTC	CSVASDAVAEQFF
once	TRBD1	TRBV7-2	TRBJ1-2	TGTGCCAGCAGCTACCCAGGGGGAGCAAGGTATGGCTACACCTTC	CASSYPGGARYGYTF
-	-	TRBV7-2	TRBJ2-7	TGTGCCAGCAGCGTAGGACAATACGAGCAGTACTTC	CASSVGQYEQYF
few	-	TRBV27	TRBJ2-2	TGTGCCAGCAGTTTAGGCACCTACACCGGGGAGCTGTTTTTT	CASSLGTYTGELFF
-	TRBD2	TRBV4-1	TRBJ2-2	TGCGCCAGCAGCCAACGGACTAGCGGGGGAACCGGGGAGCTGTTTTTT	CASSQRTSGGTGELFF
-	-	TRBV5-1	TRBJ2-3	TGCGCCAGCAGCTCCTACAGCACAGATACGCAGTATTTT	CASSSYSTDTQYF
-	-	TRBV30	TRBJ2-5	TGTGCCTGGAGTATTAGGGGATGGTACCAAGAGACCCAGTACTTC	CAWSIRGWYQETQYF
few	TRBD1	TRBV19	TRBJ1-2	TGTGCCAGTAAACGGACAGGGGATGCTGGCTACACCTTC	CASKRTGDAGYTF
-	TRBD2	TRBV10-2	TRBJ2-7	TGCGCCAGCAGCCGGACTAGCGGGATAAACGAGCAGTACTTC	CASSRTSGINEQYF
-	-	TRBV19	TRBJ2-7	TGTGCCAGTAGTATAGCTCCCGCCTGGGGCGAGCAGTACTTC	CASSIAPAWGEQYF
-	-	TRBV27	TRBJ1-4	TGTGCCAGCAGTTTAAAGTACCCCAACAGGGTTGATGAAAAACTGTTTTTT	CASSLKYPNRVDEKLFF
-	-	TRBV6-6	TRBJ1-1	TGTGCCAGCAGTTCCGGTCAGGGGCTGGGCACTGAAGCTTTCTTT	CASSSGQGLGTEAFF
-	-	TRBV4-3	TRBJ2-7	TGCGCCAGCAGCCAAGCCGGACACTATTCCTACGAGCAGTACTTC	CASSQAGHYSYEQYF
-	TRBD2	TRBV10-2	TRBJ2-7	TGCGCCAGCAGGTTAGAACTAGCGGGAGTTGTCTACGAGCAGTACTTC	CASRLELAGVVYEQYF
-	-	TRBV10-3	TRBJ1-3	TGTGCCATCAGCCATTCGGACAAGAACTCTGGAAACACCATATATTTT	CAISHSDKNSGNTIYF
-	TRBD2	TRBV5-1	TRBJ2-7	TGCGCCAGCAGCTTTTTAACAGTAACTAGCGGGATTACAATCCACGAGCAGTACTTC	CASSFLTVTSGITIHEQYF
-	TRBD2	TRBV29-1	TRBJ2-7	TGCAGCGTCGTACGTAGCGGGAACTCCTACGAGCAGTACTTC	CSVVRSGNSYEQYF
-	-	TRBV11-2	TRBJ1-4	TGTGCCAGCAGCTTAGGTACGGGTGAAAAACTGTTTTTT	CASSLGTGEKLFF
-	-	TRBV7-9	TRBJ1-5	TGTGCCAGCAGCCACAACGATCAGCCCCAGCATTTT	CASSHNDQPQHF
-	TRBD1	TRBV2	TRBJ1-2	TGTGCCAGCAGAAACAGGGGGGCTAACTATGGCTACACCTTC	CASRNRGANYGYTF
-	TRBD1	TRBV2	TRBJ2-3	TGTGCCAGCAGAATGGACAGGAGCACAGATACGCAGTATTTT	CASRMDRSTDTQYF
-	TRBD2	TRBV7-2	TRBJ2-3	TGTGCCAGCAGCTTATTAGCGGGAGGGCCCACAGATACGCAGTATTTT	CASSLLAGGPTDTQYF
-	TRBD2	TRBV4-3	TRBJ2-1	TGCGCCAGCAGCCAAGATAGCGGGCGTCGGGAGCAGTTCTTC	CASSQDSGRREQFF
-	-	TRBV4-2	TRBJ1-4	TGTGCCAGCAGATATTCCGGGAGTTCAACTAATGAAAAACTGTTTTTT	CASRYSGSSTNEKLFF
few	-	TRBV29-1	TRBJ2-5	TGCAGCGTTTCCCTCCAAGAGACCCAGTACTTC	CSVSLQETQYF
once	TRBD1	TRBV7-6	TRBJ2-1	TGTGCCAGCAGCCGGCGGACAGGGGCCAACTACAATGAGCAGTTCTTC	CASSRRTGANYNEQFF
-	TRBD2	TRBV10-2	TRBJ2-7	TGCGCCAGCAGAAACACGGGACTAGCGGGACACGAGCAGTACTTC	CASRNTGLAGHEQYF
-	-	TRBV30	TRBJ1-1	TGTGCCTGGAAAGGAAACACTGAAGCTTTCTTT	CAWKGNTEAFF
-	-	TRBV13	TRBJ1-2	TGTGCCAGCAGCTTAGGGGGCGAGGGGAACTATGGCTACACCTTC	CASSLGGEGNYGYTF
once	-	TRBV7-8	TRBJ2-3	TGTGCCAGCAGCAGACCCGCGCGCGGAGATACGCAGTATTTT	CASSRPARGDTQYF
few	TRBD1	TRBV19	TRBJ1-1	TGTGCCAGTAGTACTGCCTTGGGACAGGGAATGACTGAAGCTTTCTTT	CASSTALGQGMTEAFF
-	TRBD2	TRBV5-5	TRBJ2-7	TGTGCCAGCAGCTTGTCTAGCGGGAGTTACGAGCAGTACTTC	CASSLSSGSYEQYF
-	TRBD2	TRBV28	TRBJ2-3	TGTGCCAGCAGTTCTCTGACTAGCGGGAGATTCGATACGCAGTATTTT	CASSSLTSGRFDTQYF
-	TRBD2	TRBV9	TRBJ2-5	TGTGCCAGCAGCCCTCGACTAGCCCCAGAGACCCAGTACTTC	CASSPRLAPETQYF
-	TRBD1	TRBV18	TRBJ1-3	TGTGCCAGCTCACCTACACCCGGGACAGACTCTGGAAACACCATATATTTT	CASSPTPGTDSGNTIYF
few	TRBD1	TRBV18	TRBJ1-5	TGTGCCAGCTCACCACAGGGGGCCGGTCAGCCCCAGCATTTT	CASSPQGAGQPQHF
-	TRBD1	TRBV19	TRBJ1-2	TGTGCCAGTAGTATGGACAGGGAAGTTCTGTATGGCTACACCTTC	CASSMDREVLYGYTF
-	TRBD1	TRBV5-1	TRBJ1-3	TGCGCCAGCAGCAGAGACAGGGCAGATGGAAACACCATATATTTT	CASSRDRADGNTIYF
-	TRBD1	TRBV7-9	TRBJ1-2	TGTGCCAGCAGCTTAGCCACAGGGGAAGCTAACTATGGCTACACCTTC	CASSLATGEANYGYTF
-	-	TRBV6-5	TRBJ1-3	TGTGCCAGCAGTTACTCGACCCCCCGGGCTGGAAACACCATATATTTT	CASSYSTPRAGNTIYF
-	-	TRBV4-3	TRBJ2-1	TGCGCCAGCAGCCAAGATTGGAGGCTCTCCTACAATGAGCAGTTCTTC	CASSQDWRLSYNEQFF